The rows below give T cell receptor beta chains drawn from one sample of a study of cytomegalovirus exposure and HLA in healthy donors. Repertoires were generated with immunoSEQ multiplex PCR, while TCRdb's copy carries only in-frame clones and drops some. The sample has about 190,000 clones; under 85% are singletons. The material sequenced was PBMCs. These receptors came from a woman between 18 and 29 years old in good health and CMV-seronegative. The CDR3 runs from the conserved cysteine through the conserved F or W. D genes are given only for firm matches. For some rows the clone size is stated as once, few or many, or as a class when expanded; others skip it.

TRBJ1-2 TRBV28 NA NA CASSLVPRVNGYTF TGTGCCAGCAGTTTAGTCCCTCGGGTCAATGGCTACACCTTC
TRBJ2-5 TRBV2 TRBD1 NA CASRNTGVVEETQYF TGTGCCAGCAGAAATACAGGGGTCGTTGAAGAGACCCAGTACTTC
TRBJ2-1 TRBV30 NA NA CAWAWGQYNEQFF TGTGCCTGGGCCTGGGGCCAATACAATGAGCAGTTCTTC
TRBJ2-3 TRBV30 TRBD2 NA CAWSGGGSPDTQYF TGTGCCTGGAGTGGGGGCGGGAGTCCAGATACGCAGTATTTT
TRBJ2-1 TRBV7-2 TRBD2 NA CASSFTTSGRSQFF TGTGCCAGCAGCTTTACAACTAGCGGGAGGTCGCAGTTCTTC
TRBJ2-7 TRBV4-1 TRBD1 NA CASSPGDRGYEQYF TGCGCCAGCAGCCCAGGGGACAGGGGTTACGAGCAGTACTTC
TRBJ2-7 TRBV15 TRBD2 NA CATSTRLAGTYEQYF TGTGCCACCAGCACAAGACTAGCGGGAACCTACGAGCAGTACTTC
TRBJ2-7 TRBV6-1 NA few CASSPPAGFSYEQYF TGTGCCAGCAGCCCCCCCGCGGGGTTCTCCTACGAGCAGTACTTC
TRBJ2-1 TRBV29-1 NA NA CSGGLGLYNEQFF TGCAGCGGGGGGTTGGGACTTTACAATGAGCAGTTCTTC
TRBJ2-1 TRBV4-1 NA once CASSQAPGVDEQFF TGCGCCAGCAGCCAAGCCCCAGGGGTGGATGAGCAGTTCTTC
TRBJ1-2 TRBV18 NA once CASSPPGTPHGYTF TGTGCCAGCTCACCACCAGGGACACCACATGGCTACACCTTC
TRBJ1-3 TRBV5-1 TRBD1 NA CASSLGQGLGNTIYF TGCGCCAGCAGCTTGGGACAGGGGTTAGGAAACACCATATATTTT
TRBJ2-1 TRBV5-1 TRBD1 NA CASSLGTGGEVNEQFF TGCGCCAGCAGCTTAGGGACAGGGGGCGAAGTTAATGAGCAGTTCTTC
TRBJ2-3 TRBV7-3 NA NA CASSLQGLGTDTQYF TGTGCCAGCAGCTTACAGGGATTGGGCACAGATACGCAGTATTTT
TRBJ1-1 TRBV2 TRBD1 few CASSDLGTGKVDTEAFF TGTGCCAGCAGTGACCTGGGGACAGGGAAGGTTGACACTGAAGCTTTCTTT
TRBJ2-2 TRBV5-6 TRBD1 NA CASSFPGQGITGELFF TGTGCCAGCAGCTTCCCGGGACAGGGAATCACCGGGGAGCTGTTTTTT
TRBJ2-1 TRBV18 TRBD2 few CASSGGVASSYNEQFF TGTGCCAGCTCCGGGGGGGTGGCAAGCTCCTACAATGAGCAGTTCTTC
TRBJ1-4 TRBV5-1 TRBD1 NA CASSQSGTGAEKLFF TGCGCCAGCAGCCAATCCGGGACAGGGGCCGAAAAACTGTTTTTT
TRBJ1-1 TRBV5-6 NA NA CASSLGQAEAFF TGTGCCAGCAGCTTGGGACAGGCTGAAGCTTTCTTT
TRBJ1-1 TRBV6-5 TRBD1 NA CASNINRGPDTEAFF TGTGCCAGTAACATTAACAGGGGGCCGGACACTGAAGCTTTCTTT
TRBJ2-1 TRBV9 NA NA CASSVEVADEQFF TGTGCCAGCAGCGTAGAGGTAGCGGATGAGCAGTTCTTC
TRBJ1-1 TRBV7-9 NA NA CASSASDGGTEAFF TGTGCCAGCAGCGCTTCGGACGGGGGGACTGAAGCTTTCTTT
TRBJ1-1 TRBV28 TRBD1 NA CASRQGQMNTEAFF TGTGCCAGCAGACAGGGACAGATGAACACTGAAGCTTTCTTT
TRBJ2-7 TRBV30 TRBD1 NA CAWRHGTGQGFYEQYF TGTGCCTGGAGGCATGGGACGGGACAGGGATTCTACGAGCAGTACTTC
TRBJ1-1 TRBV6-6 NA few CASTHRDLDTEAFF TGTGCCAGCACCCACAGGGATTTGGACACTGAAGCTTTCTTT
TRBJ1-2 TRBV15 TRBD1 NA CATSRDRTGYGYTF TGTGCCACCAGCAGAGACCGGACAGGGTATGGCTACACCTTC
TRBJ2-2 TRBV11-2 TRBD1 NA CASSLSGTGSGTGELFF TGTGCCAGCAGCTTGTCCGGGACAGGGAGCGGAACCGGGGAGCTGTTTTTT
TRBJ1-5 TRBV7-2 NA NA CASSLGAGGWGNQPQHF TGTGCCAGCAGCTTAGGGGCGGGGGGATGGGGCAATCAGCCCCAGCATTTT
TRBJ2-4 TRBV11-2 NA NA CASSQIGSGGENIQYF TGTGCCAGCAGCCAGATTGGATCAGGAGGGGAAAACATTCAGTACTTC
TRBJ1-1 TRBV7-2 TRBD1 NA CASSSGTESFF TGTGCCAGCAGCTCCGGGACAGAGTCTTTCTTT
TRBJ1-2 TRBV2 TRBD1 few CASSRQGFNYGYTF TGTGCCAGCAGTAGACAGGGGTTTAACTATGGCTACACCTTC
TRBJ1-5 TRBV27 TRBD1 NA CASRQNGQVLPLGNQPQHF TGTGCCAGCAGACAAAACGGACAGGTGCTACCATTGGGCAATCAGCCCCAGCATTTT
TRBJ2-2 TRBV5-4 TRBD1 NA CASSPTGDGTGELFF TGTGCCAGCAGCCCGACAGGGGACGGCACCGGGGAGCTGTTTTTT
TRBJ2-3 TRBV9 NA NA CASSVLDETMPDTQYF TGTGCCAGCAGCGTTCTCGACGAGACTATGCCAGATACGCAGTATTTT
TRBJ1-2 TRBV5-1 NA NA CASSLAGEGDGYTF TGCGCCAGCAGCTTGGCCGGGGAGGGCGATGGCTACACCTTC
TRBJ1-4 TRBV29-1 NA NA CSAIVQGFNEKLFF TGCAGCGCGATCGTACAGGGCTTTAATGAAAAACTGTTTTTT
TRBJ1-3 TRBV11-2 NA NA CASSLGTASSGNTIYF TGTGCCAGCAGCTTAGGGACAGCGAGCTCTGGAAACACCATATATTTT